The rows below give T cell receptor beta chains drawn from one sample of a study of monozygotic twins with inflammatory bowel disease. Reanalyzing the 5' RACE reads, TCRdb keeps one entry per CDR3 protein, without DNA. The sample shows around 380,000 distinct CDR3 sequences, and approximately 2.3% sits with its ten largest clones. Sequenced input: blood. These TCRs come from a human donor with ulcerative colitis or Crohn's disease, or a healthy co-twin of an affected twin (not recorded which). CDR3s include the opening cysteine and the closing phenylalanine or tryptophan.

V,J,CDR3
TRBV6-1,TRBJ2-5,CASSQTRDRGRETQYF
TRBV2,TRBJ2-3,CASNGQGGDTQYF
TRBV6-5,TRBJ1-2,CASSHREGGGYTF
TRBV23-1,TRBJ1-5,CASREIGTGDSNQPQHF
TRBV3-1,TRBJ1-3,CASSQDLRGAGGNTIYF
TRBV6-1,TRBJ1-1,CASIPSPGAAEAFF
TRBV7-9,TRBJ1-1,CASSYRDRGIAEAFF
TRBV5-1,TRBJ1-1,CASRIFSNTEAFF
TRBV11-2,TRBJ1-2,CASRDYRGYTF
TRBV10-3,TRBJ1-1,CAIRTGETEAFF
TRBV9,TRBJ1-1,CASSAGLRGVNTEAFF
TRBV5-1,TRBJ2-1,CASSTWSPLAGGGEQFF
TRBV7-9,TRBJ1-2,CASSKRRQFEGYTF
TRBV5-1,TRBJ2-3,CASRLAGTDTQYF
TRBV11-2,TRBJ1-1,CASSLVGGARINTEAFF
TRBV11-2,TRBJ2-5,CASSQDRVQETQYF
TRBV5-1,TRBJ2-2,CASSRGASGSFAGELFF
TRBV7-2,TRBJ2-2,CASIRSGSNTGELFF